The rows below give T cell receptor beta chains drawn from one sample of a study of blood T cell repertoires in COVID-19. Method: immunoSEQ multiplex PCR; TCRdb's copy keeps in-frame clones and lacks some. The sample has 250,000 to 350,000 clones; about 91% are singletons. The sequenced sample was peripheral blood. These receptors originate from a woman in her fifties or sixties with acute or convalescent COVID-19. The conserved cysteine and the conserved F or W are not part of the CDR3 here.

V gene	J gene	CDR3 protein
TRBV11-3	TRBJ2-1	ASSGIGQEGYNEQF
TRBV6-5	TRBJ2-7	ASSRGRAYEQY
TRBV19	TRBJ2-7	ASSDREYEQY
TRBV5-1	TRBJ2-7	ASKQAAGVAEQY
TRBV6-2/TRBV6-3	TRBJ2-7	ASSATRGGEQY
TRBV7-2	TRBJ2-5	ASSRIVAGGSKETQY
TRBV5-1	TRBJ2-7	ASRSPTAGRHEQY
TRBV7-2	TRBJ2-7	ASSLEGRLGTVV
TRBV19	TRBJ2-5	ASSKEGAETQY
TRBV3-1/TRBV3-2	TRBJ1-1	ASSWGKVGEAF
TRBV4-3	TRBJ1-2	ASSQIQGFDYGYT
TRBV19	TRBJ1-1	ASRGNLRTEAF
TRBV2	TRBJ1-5	ASSTGGENQPQH
TRBV30	TRBJ2-2	AWSEPGELF
TRBV19	TRBJ1-2	ASRTRGGSNGYT
TRBV3-1/TRBV3-2	TRBJ1-1	ASSQRDRGTEAF
TRBV28	TRBJ2-3	ASSFSGTGSDTQY
TRBV4-3	TRBJ1-4	ASSQGTGTNEKLF
TRBV2	TRBJ1-1	ASSGDRGRLNTEAF
TRBV2	TRBJ1-4	ASSPSRGGNEKLF
TRBV7-6	TRBJ2-7	ASSLDQGAFYEQY
TRBV4-2	TRBJ2-7	ASSPQRGSSYEQY
TRBV6-2/TRBV6-3	TRBJ1-2	ASSYAGGPLGYT
TRBV7-2	TRBJ2-3	ASSTIADRTDTQY
TRBV5-1	TRBJ2-3	ASRSGGYSTDTQY
TRBV15	TRBJ2-5	ATSKGGNSGGSGQTQY
TRBV4-1	TRBJ1-4	ASSQVRGEKLF
TRBV18	TRBJ1-6	ASSPGQGYSPLH
TRBV7-2	TRBJ1-6	ASSLGSSYNSPLH
TRBV24-1	TRBJ2-3	ATSDRTSGVTDTQY
TRBV4-1	TRBJ1-4	ASSQDRDTSLKLF
TRBV15	TRBJ2-7	ATTSKTGIEQY
TRBV9	TRBJ2-3	ASSAGTSGLGDTQY
TRBV27	TRBJ2-3	ASSFGTGPSNTQY
TRBV27	TRBJ2-1	ASSISGVYNEQF
TRBV9	TRBJ1-4	ASSEGQRYNEKLF
TRBV4-3	TRBJ2-1	ASSHTFSPGSYNEQF
TRBV7-6	TRBJ2-5	ASSLAGGGQETQY
TRBV4-1	TRBJ2-2	ASSQVAGTGNFLAGELF
TRBV5-1	TRBJ1-1	ASRIQGLNTEAF
TRBV7-9	TRBJ2-7	ASSPETGTSGDTYEQY
TRBV2	TRBJ2-3	ASSEWASGRTDTQY
TRBV5-1	TRBJ1-1	ASSRDRGDTEAF
TRBV29-1	TRBJ2-1	ELLTSGRAPSYNEQF
TRBV7-2	TRBJ2-7	ASSLASGQSYEQY
TRBV6-1	TRBJ2-2	ASSVLQGADTGELF
TRBV9	TRBJ2-5	ASSAGQGSETQY
TRBV28	TRBJ2-7	ASSAPGPVREQY